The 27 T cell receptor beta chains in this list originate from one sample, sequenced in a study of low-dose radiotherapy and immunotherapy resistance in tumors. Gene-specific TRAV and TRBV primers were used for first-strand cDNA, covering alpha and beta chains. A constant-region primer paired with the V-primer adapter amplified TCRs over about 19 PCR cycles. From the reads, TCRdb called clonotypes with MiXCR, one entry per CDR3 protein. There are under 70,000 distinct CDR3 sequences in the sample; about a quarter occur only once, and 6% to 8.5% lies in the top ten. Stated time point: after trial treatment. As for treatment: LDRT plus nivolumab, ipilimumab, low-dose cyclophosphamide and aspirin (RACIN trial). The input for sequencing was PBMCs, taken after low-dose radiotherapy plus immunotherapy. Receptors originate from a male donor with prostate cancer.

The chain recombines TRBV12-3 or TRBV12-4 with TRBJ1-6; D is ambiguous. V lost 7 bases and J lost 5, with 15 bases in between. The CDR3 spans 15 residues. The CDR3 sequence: CASTPRGGDNSPLHF. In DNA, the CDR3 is TGTGCCAGCACCCCCCGCGGAGGAGATAATTCACCCCTCCACTTT.

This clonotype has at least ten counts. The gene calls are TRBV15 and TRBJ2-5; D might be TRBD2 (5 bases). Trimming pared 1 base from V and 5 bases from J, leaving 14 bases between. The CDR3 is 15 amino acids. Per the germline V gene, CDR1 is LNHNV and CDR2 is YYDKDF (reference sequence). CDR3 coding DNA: TGTGCCACCAGCAGAGCTCGACGGGATGGGGAGACCCAGTACTTC. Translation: CATSRARRDGETQYF.

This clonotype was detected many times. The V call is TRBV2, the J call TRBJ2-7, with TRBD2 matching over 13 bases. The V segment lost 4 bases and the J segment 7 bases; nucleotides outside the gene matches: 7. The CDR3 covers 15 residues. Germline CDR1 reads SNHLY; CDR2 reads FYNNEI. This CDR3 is CASSARTSGSREQYF. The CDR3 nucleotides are TGTGCCAGCAGTGCGAGGACTAGCGGGAGTCGAGAGCAGTACTTC. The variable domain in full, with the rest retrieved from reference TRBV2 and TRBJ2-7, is EPEVTQTPSHQVTQMGQEVILRCVPISNHLYFYWYRQILGQKVEFLVSFYNNEISEKSEIFDDQFSVERPDGSNFTLKIRSTKLEDSAMYFCASSARTSGSREQYFGPGTRLTVT.

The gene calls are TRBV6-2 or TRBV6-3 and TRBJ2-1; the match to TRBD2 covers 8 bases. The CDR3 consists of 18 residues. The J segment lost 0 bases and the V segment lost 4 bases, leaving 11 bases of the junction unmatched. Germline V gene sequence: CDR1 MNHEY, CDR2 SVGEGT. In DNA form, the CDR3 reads TGTGCCAGCAGTTCCCCGAACCCTACTAGCGGCTCCTACAATGAGCAGTTCTTC. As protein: CASSSPNPTSGSYNEQFF.

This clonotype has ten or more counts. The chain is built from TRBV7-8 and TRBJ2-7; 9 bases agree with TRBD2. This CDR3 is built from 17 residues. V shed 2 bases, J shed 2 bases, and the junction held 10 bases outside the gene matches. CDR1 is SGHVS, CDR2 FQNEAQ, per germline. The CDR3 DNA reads TGTGCCAGCAGCTTACGACGGGGTAGCGGGAGCCCCTACGAGCAGTACTTC. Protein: CASSLRRGSGSPYEQYF.

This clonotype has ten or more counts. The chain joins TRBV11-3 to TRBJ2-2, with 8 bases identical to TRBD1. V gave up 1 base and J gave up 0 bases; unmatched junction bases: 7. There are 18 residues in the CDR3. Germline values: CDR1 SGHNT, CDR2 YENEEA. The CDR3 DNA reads TGTGCCAGCAGCTTAGGGGTCAGGGGGCTTACGAACACCGGGGAGCTGTTTTTT. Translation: CASSLGVRGLTNTGELFF.

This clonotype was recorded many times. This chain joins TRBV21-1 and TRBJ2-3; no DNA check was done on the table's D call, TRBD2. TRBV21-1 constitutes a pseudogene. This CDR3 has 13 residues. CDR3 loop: CASSKGQTDTQYF. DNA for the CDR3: TGTGCCAGCAGCAAAGGGCAGACAGATACGCAGTATTTT.

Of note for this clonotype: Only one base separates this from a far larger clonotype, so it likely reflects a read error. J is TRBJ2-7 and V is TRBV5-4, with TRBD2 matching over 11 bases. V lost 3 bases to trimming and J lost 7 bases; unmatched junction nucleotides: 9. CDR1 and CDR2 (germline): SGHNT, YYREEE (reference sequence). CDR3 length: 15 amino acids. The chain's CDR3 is CASSWGLAEDNEQYF. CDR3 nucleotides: TGTGCCAGCAGCTGGGGACTAGCGGAGGACAATGAGCAGTACTTC.

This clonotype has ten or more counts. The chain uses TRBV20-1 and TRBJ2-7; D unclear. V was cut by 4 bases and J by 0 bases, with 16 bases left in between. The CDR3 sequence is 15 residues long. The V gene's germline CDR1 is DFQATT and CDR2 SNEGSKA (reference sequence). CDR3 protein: CSATERRKSSYEQYF. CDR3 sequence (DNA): TGCAGTGCTACTGAAAGACGGAAGAGCTCCTACGAGCAGTACTTC.

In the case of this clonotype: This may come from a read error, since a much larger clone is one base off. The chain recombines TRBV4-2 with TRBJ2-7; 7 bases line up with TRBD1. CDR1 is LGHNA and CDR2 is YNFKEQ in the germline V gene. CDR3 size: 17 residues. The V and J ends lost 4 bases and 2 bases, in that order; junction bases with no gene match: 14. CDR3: CASSRVPYRGPAYEQYF. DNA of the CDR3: TGTGCCAGCAGCCGAGTACCCTACAGGGGCCCTGCCTACGAGCAGTACTTC.

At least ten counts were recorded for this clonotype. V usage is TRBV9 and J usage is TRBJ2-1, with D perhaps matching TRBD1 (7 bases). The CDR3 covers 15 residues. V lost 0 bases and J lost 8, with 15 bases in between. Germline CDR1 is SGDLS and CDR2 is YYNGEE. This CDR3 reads CASSVDGTVADEQFF. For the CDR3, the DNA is TGTGCCAGCAGCGTAGATGGGACAGTAGCGGATGAGCAGTTCTTC.

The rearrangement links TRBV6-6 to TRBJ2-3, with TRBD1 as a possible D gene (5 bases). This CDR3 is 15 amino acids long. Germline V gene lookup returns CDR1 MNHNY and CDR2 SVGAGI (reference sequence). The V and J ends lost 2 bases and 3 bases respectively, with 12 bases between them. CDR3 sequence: CASSYRQGGTDTQYF. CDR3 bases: TGTGCCAGCAGTTACCGGCAGGGTGGTACAGATACGCAGTATTTT.

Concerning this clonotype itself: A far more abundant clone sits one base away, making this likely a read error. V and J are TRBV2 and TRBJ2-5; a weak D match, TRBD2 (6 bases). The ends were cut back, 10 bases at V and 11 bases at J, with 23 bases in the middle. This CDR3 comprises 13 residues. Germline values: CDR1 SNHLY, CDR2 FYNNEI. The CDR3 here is CATGGALGGEQYF. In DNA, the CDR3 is TGTGCCACCGGGGGAGCCCTCGGGGGTGAGCAGTACTTC.

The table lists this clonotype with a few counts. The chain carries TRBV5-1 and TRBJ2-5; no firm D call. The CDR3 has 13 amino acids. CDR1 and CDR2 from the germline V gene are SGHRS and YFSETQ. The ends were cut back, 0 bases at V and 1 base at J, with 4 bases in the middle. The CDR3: CASSLVLQETQYF. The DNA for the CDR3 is TGCGCCAGCAGCTTGGTTCTCCAAGAGACCCAGTACTTC.

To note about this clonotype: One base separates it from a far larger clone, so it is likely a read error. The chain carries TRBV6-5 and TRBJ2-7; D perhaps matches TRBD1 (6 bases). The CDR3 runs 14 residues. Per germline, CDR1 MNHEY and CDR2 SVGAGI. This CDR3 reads CASSVGQSSYEPYF. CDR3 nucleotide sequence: TGTGCCAGCAGTGTAGGACAGAGCTCCTACGAGCCGTACTTC.

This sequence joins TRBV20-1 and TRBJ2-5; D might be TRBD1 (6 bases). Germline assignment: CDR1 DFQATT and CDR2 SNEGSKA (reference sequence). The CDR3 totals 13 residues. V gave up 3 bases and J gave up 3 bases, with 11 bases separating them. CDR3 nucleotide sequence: TGCAGTGCTAGTCCGTCAGGGGAAGAGACCCAGTACTTC. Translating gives CSASPSGEETQYF.

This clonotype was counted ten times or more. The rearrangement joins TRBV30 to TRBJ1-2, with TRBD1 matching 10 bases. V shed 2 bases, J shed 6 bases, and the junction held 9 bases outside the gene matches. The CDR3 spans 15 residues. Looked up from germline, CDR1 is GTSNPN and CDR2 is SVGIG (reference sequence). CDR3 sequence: CAWSSPGTGEDGYTF. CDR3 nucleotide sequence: TGTGCCTGGAGTTCGCCCGGGACAGGGGAGGATGGCTACACCTTC.

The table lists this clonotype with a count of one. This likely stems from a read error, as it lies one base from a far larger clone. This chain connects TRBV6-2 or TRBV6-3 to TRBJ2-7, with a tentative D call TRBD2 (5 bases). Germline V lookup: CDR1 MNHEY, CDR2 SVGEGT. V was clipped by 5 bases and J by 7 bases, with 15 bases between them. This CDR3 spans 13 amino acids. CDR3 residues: CASSEASPNEQYF. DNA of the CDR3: TGTGCCAGCAGTGAGGCTAGCCCGAATGAGCAGTACTTC.

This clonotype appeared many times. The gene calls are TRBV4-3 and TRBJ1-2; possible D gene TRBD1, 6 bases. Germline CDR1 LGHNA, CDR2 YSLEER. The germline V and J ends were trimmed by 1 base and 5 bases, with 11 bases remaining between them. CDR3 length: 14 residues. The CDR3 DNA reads TGCGCCAGCAGCCAAGTGGGGGCAGGGTATGGCTACACCTTC. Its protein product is CASSQVGAGYGYTF.

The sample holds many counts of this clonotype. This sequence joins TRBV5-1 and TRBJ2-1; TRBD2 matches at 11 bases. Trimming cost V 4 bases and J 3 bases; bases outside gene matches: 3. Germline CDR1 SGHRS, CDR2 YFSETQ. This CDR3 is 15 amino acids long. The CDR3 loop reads CASSKTSGSYNEQFF. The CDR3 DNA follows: TGCGCCAGCAGCAAAACTAGCGGGAGCTACAATGAGCAGTTCTTC.

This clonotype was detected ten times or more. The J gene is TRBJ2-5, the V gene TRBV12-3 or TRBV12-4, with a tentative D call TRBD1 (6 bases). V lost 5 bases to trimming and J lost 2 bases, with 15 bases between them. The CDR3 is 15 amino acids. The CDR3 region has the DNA TGTGCCAGCAGTCCTCCGGGACACTTTCAAGAGACCCAGTACTTC. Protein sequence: CASSPPGHFQETQYF.

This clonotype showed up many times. Here the CDR3 reads CASSTGTGAEQYF. DNA for the CDR3: TGTGCCAGCAGTACCGGGACAGGGGCCGAGCAGTACTTC. This chain joins TRBV27 and TRBJ2-7, with 10 bases fitting TRBD1. The V gene end was trimmed by 5 bases and the J gene end by 6 bases; junction bases not matched to a gene: 4. This CDR3 has 13 residues. CDR1 and CDR2 (germline): MNHEY, SMNVEV (reference sequence).

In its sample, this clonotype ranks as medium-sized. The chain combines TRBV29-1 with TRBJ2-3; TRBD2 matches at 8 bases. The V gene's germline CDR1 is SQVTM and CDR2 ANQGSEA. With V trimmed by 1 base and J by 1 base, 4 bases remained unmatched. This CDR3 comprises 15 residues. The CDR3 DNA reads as TGCAGCGTTGAAGCCGGGGGGGCCGGCACAGATACGCAGTATTTT. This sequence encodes CSVEAGGAGTDTQYF.

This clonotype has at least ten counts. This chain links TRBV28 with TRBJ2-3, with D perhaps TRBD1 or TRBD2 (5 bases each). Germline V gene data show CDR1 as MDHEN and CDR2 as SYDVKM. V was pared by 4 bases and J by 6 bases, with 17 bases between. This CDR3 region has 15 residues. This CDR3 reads CASSSRRGVADTQYF. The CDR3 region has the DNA TGTGCCAGCAGTTCCCGTAGAGGGGTGGCGGATACGCAGTATTTT. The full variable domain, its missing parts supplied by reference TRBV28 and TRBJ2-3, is DVKVTQSSRYLVKRTGEKVFLECVQDMDHENMFWYRQDPGLGLRLIYFSYDVKMKEKGDIPEGYSVSREKKERFSLILESASTNQTSMYLCASSSRRGVADTQYFGPGTRLTVL.

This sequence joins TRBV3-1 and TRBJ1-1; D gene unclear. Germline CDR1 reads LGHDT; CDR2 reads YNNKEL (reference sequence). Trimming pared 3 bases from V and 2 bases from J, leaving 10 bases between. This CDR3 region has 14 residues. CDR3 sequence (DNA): TGTGCCAGCAGCCATTCCTCCTCCAACACTGAAGCTTTCTTT. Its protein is CASSHSSSNTEAFF.

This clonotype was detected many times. In DNA, the CDR3 is TGCAGTGCTAGGGGACAGACCAACACTGAAGCTTTCTTT. This translates into CSARGQTNTEAFF. V usage is TRBV20-1 and J usage is TRBJ1-1, with 7 bases fitting TRBD1. The germline V gene encodes CDR1 DFQATT and CDR2 SNEGSKA (reference sequence). The CDR3 totals 13 residues. The V gene end was trimmed by 3 bases and the J gene end by 2 bases; junction bases not matched to a gene: 3.

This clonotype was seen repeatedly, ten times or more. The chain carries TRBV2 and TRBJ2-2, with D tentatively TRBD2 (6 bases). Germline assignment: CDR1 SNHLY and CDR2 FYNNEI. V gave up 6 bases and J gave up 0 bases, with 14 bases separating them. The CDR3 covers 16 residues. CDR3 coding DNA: TGTGCCAGCAGCGTTGAGGGACTCGCGAACACCGGGGAGCTGTTTTTT. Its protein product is CASSVEGLANTGELFF.